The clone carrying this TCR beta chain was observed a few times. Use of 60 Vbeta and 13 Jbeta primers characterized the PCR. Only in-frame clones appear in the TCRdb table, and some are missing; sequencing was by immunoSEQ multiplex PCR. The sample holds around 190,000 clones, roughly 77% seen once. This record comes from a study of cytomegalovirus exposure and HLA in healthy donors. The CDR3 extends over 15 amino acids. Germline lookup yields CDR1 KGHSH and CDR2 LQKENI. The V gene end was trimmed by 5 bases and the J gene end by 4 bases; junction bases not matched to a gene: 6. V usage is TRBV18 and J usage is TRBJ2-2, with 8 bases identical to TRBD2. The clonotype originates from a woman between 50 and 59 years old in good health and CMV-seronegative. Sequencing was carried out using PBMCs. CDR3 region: CASSSGTRTTGELFF. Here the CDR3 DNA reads TGTGCCAGCTCATCGGGGACTAGGACCACCGGGGAGCTGTTTTTT.